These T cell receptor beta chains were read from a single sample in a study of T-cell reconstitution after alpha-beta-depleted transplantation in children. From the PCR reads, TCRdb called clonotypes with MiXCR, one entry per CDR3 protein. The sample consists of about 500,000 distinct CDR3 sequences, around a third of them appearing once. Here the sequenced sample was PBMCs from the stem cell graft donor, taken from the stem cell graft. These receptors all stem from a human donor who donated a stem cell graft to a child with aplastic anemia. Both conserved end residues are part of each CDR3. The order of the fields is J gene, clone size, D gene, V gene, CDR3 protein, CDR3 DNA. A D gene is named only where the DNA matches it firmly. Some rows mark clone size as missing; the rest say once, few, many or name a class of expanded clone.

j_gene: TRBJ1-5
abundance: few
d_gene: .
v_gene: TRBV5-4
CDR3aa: CASTSQGSDQPQHF
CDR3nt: TGTGCCAGCACCTCCCAGGGGTCGGATCAGCCCCAGCATTTT

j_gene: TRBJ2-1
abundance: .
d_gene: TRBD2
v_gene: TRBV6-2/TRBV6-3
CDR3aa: CATKTSGNNEQFF
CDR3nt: TGTGCCACGAAGACTAGCGGGAACAATGAGCAGTTCTTC

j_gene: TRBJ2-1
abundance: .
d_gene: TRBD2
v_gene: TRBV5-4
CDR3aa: CASSPRSGTNEQFF
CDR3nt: TGTGCCAGCAGCCCGCGGAGCGGGACCAATGAGCAGTTCTTC

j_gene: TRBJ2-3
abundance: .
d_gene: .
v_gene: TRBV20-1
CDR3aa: CSARETGADTQYF
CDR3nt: TGCAGTGCTAGAGAGACGGGGGCAGATACGCAGTATTTT

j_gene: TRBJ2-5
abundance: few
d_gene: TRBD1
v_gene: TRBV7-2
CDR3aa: CASSPTGGPNQETQYF
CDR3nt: TGTGCCAGCAGCCCAACAGGGGGACCTAACCAAGAGACCCAGTACTTC

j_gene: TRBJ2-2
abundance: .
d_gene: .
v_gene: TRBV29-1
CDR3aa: CSVKSDHTYTGELFF
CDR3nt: TGCAGCGTTAAGAGTGACCACACTTACACCGGGGAGCTGTTTTTT

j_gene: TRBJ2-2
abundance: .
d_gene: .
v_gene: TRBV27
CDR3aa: CASRFEWDTGELFF
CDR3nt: TGTGCCAGCAGATTCGAGTGGGACACCGGGGAGCTGTTTTTT

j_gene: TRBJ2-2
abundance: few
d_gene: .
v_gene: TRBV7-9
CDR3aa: CASSFRQANTGELFF
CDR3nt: TGTGCCAGCAGCTTTCGGCAAGCGAACACCGGGGAGCTGTTTTTT

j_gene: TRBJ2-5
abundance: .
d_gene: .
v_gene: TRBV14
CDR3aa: CASSQAPAGPNFQETQYF
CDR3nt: TGTGCCAGCAGCCAAGCCCCGGCGGGGCCAAATTTTCAAGAGACCCAGTACTTC

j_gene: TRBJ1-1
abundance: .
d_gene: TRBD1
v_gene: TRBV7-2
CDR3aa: CASSSPRQGVTEAFF
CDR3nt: TGTGCCAGCAGCTCCCCACGTCAGGGGGTTACTGAAGCTTTCTTT

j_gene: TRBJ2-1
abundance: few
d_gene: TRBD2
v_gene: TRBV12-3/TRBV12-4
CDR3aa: CASSLGASGRVDEQFF
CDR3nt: TGTGCCAGCAGTTTAGGGGCTAGCGGGAGGGTGGATGAGCAGTTCTTC

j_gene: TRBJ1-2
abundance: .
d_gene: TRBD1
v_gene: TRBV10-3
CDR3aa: CAIRQEQGAHGYTF
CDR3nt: TGTGCCATCAGACAAGAACAGGGGGCGCATGGCTACACCTTC

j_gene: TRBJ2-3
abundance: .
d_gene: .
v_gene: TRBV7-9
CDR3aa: CASSLTPGKGTDTQYF
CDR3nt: TGTGCCAGCAGCCTAACTCCCGGCAAGGGGACAGATACGCAGTATTTT

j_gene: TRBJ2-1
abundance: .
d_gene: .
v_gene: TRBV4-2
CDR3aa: CASSQDLRVGFYNEQFF
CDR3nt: TGTGCCAGCAGCCAAGACCTCAGGGTTGGGTTCTACAATGAGCAGTTCTTC

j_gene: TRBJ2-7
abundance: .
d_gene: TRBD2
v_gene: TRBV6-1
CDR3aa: CASSTLAGSSEQYF
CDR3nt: TGTGCCAGCAGTACCTTAGCGGGGTCCTCCGAGCAGTACTTC

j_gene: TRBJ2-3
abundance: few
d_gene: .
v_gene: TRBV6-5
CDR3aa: CASSYSSGTDTQYF
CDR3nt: TGTGCCAGCAGTTACTCGAGCGGCACAGATACGCAGTATTTT

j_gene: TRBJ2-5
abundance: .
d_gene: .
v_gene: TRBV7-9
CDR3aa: CASSFGVETQYF
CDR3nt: TGTGCCAGCAGCTTCGGGGTAGAGACCCAGTACTTC

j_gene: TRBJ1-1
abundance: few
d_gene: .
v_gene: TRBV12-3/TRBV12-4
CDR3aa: CASSLRQEGTEAFF
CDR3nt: TGTGCCAGCAGTTTAAGGCAAGAGGGAACTGAAGCTTTCTTT

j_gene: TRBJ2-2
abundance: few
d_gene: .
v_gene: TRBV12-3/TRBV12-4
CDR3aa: CASSPARTGELFF
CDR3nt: TGTGCCAGCAGCCCCGCCCGAACCGGGGAGCTGTTTTTT

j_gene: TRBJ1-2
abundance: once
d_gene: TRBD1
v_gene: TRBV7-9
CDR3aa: CASSPYGQGNYGYTF
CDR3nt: TGTGCCAGCAGCCCCTACGGACAGGGGAACTATGGCTACACCTTC

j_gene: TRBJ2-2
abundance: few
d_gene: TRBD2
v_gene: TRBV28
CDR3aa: CATRGVVPGELFF
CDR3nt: TGTGCCACCCGGGGGGTTGTGCCCGGGGAGCTGTTTTTT

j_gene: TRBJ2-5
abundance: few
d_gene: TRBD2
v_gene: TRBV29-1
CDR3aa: CSVGLAGAPQETQYF
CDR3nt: TGCAGCGTGGGACTAGCGGGAGCGCCTCAAGAGACCCAGTACTTC

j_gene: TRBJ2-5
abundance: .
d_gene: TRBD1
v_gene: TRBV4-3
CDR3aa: CASSQDRLETQYF
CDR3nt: TGCGCCAGCAGCCAGGACAGGTTAGAGACCCAGTACTTC

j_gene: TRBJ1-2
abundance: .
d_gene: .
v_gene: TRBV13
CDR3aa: CASSLVQGGYGYTF
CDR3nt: TGTGCCAGCAGCTTAGTGCAGGGAGGCTATGGCTACACCTTC

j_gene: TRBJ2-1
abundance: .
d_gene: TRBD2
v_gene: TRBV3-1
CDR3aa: CASSHGTSGRNEQFF
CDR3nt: TGTGCCAGCAGTCACGGGACTAGCGGGAGGAATGAGCAGTTCTTC

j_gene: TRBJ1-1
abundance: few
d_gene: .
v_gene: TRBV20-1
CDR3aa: CSAERGGGYTEAFF
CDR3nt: TGCAGTGCCGAGAGGGGAGGGGGGTACACTGAAGCTTTCTTT

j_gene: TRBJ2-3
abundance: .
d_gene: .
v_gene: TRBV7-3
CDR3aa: CASSPRVKGTDTQYF
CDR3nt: TGTGCCAGCAGCCCACGGGTAAAAGGAACAGATACGCAGTATTTT

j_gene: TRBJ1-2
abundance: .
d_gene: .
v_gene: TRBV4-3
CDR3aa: CASSLGGGRSLLMGYTF
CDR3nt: TGCGCCAGCAGCCTAGGCGGGGGCAGATCCCTCTTAATGGGCTACACCTTC

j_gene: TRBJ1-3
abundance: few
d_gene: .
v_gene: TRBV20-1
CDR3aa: CSARGGNTIYF
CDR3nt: TGCAGTGCTAGAGGTGGAAACACCATATATTTT

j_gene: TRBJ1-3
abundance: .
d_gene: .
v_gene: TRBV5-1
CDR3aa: CASSLDPAHSGNTIYF
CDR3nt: TGCGCCAGCAGCTTGGATCCAGCCCACTCTGGAAACACCATATATTTT

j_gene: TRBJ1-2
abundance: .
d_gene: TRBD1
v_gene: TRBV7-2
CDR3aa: CASSPPSTGNYGYTF
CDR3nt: TGTGCCAGCAGCCCCCCGTCGACAGGGAACTATGGCTACACCTTC